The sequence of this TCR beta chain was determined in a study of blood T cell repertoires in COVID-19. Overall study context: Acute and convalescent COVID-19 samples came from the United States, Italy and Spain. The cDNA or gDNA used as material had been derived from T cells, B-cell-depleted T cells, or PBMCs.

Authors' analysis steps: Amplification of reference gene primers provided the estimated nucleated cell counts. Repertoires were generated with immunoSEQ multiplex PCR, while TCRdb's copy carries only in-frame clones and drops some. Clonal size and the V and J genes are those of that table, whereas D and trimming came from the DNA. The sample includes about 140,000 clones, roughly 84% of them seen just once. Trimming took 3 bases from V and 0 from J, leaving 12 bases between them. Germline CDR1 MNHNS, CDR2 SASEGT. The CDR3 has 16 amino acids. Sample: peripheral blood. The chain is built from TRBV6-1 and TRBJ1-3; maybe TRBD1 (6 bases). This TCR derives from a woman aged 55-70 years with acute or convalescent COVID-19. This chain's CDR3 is CASSENRASSGNTIYF. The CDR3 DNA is TGTGCCAGCAGTGAGAACAGGGCCTCCTCTGGAAACACCATATATTTT.